Described below is a single TCR beta chain sequence and its context. This clonotype was counted between two and nine times. Its antigen target is currently unknown. Per-base qualities were not stored, and no clone one base away is much larger. Preparation of the library involved 5' RACE. The data were produced on an Illumina HiSeq 2000. Template switching introduced a universal primer binding site; the final cDNA contained a unique molecular identifier, enabling accurate counting of TCR cDNA molecules. First-strand cDNA for TCR alpha and beta chains was synthesized from specific primers in the conserved constant-segment region. To control for contamination, every cDNA library was double barcoded, receiving both a SMART-Mk sample barcode and Illumina barcodes. TruSeq adapter sequences, together with Illumina sample barcodes, were added in two successive PCR steps. The TCR alpha and beta cDNA libraries were sequenced on the Illumina HiSeq platform using custom primers. Per the authors' processing: Unique molecular identifiers were extracted from raw reads with MiGEC, and CDR3 positions were determined with MiXCR. Recombination models were inferred per individual with the repgenHMM and IGoR tools using an EM algorithm. Shared clonotypes were analyzed with the tcR package in R, and sharing was normalized by the product of cloneset sizes. To study raw recombination free of thymic and clonal selection effects, out-of-frame nonproductive sequences were analyzed. The raw public reads went through TCRdb reprocessing: fastp at Q25, MiXCR clone calling, in-frame beta chains kept. A single entry per CDR3 protein holds the most common genes and DNA from its merged rows. The V and J calls come from TCRdb's annotation, not from the publication. This sample is represented by 450,000 to 600,000 distinct CDR3 sequences; 20% to 25% of them were singletons. Around 0.48% of the sample comes from the top ten.

These data originate in a study of identical twins (dated by TCRdb to between 2015 and 2016). About the investigation overall: To test whether fetal clonotypes persist, this study deep-sequenced TCR alpha and beta repertoires from monozygotic twins, from unrelated adults of various ages, and from cord blood. To rule out contamination, the twin experiments were replicated at different times with different library preparation protocols.

Every donor in the study was a healthy Caucasian. The twin cohort comprised three pairs of female monozygotic twins, all aged roughly 18 to 30 years. Positive isolation kits from Invitrogen were used to isolate CD4+ and CD8+ T cell populations. Overall study outcomes, separate from this receptor: Because the same donors could not be followed over many years, conclusions were based on cross-sectional statistical analysis. In monozygotic twins, out-of-frame TCR alpha sharing was systematically underestimated by recombination models, although the models agreed with sharing between unrelated individuals. Compared with coincidental sharing between unrelated individuals, out-of-frame TCR alpha sequences shared between twins showed an excess of sequences with low generation probability. Invariant T cells such as MAIT and iNKT could partly confound zero-insertion analyses, though diverse VJ usage argued against this for most clonotypes. Abundant cord blood beta clonotypes carried fewer insertions; young adult naive repertoires showed a weaker similar trend, while memory repertoires showed none. A weaker excess of twin sharing was found in beta out-of-frame sequences because the signal-to-noise ratio was lowered by fewer shared sequences.

The germline V gene gives CDR1 as MNHEY and CDR2 as SVGAGI. The CDR3 measures 11 amino acids from cysteine to phenylalanine. Only the CDR3 part of the read is kept: 33 bases, read in frame from the first base. The germline V and J ends show losses of 6 bases and 6 bases respectively, and no gene match explains 1 base of the junction. The same data also went into a second study, on yellow fever vaccine responses in identical twins. As described in the second report: The T cell response to vaccination in identical twins was reported by the authors to appear partly convergent and partly personalized. In identical twins, the study followed T cell clones that responded to the vaccine with precision.

This TCR came from a woman aged 18-30 years in good health. The sample consisted of CD4+ T cells sorted from blood. This chain is built from TRBV6-5 and TRBJ1-1; 7 of the junction bases match TRBD1. In nucleotides, the sequence is TGTGCCAGCAGCCAGGGGGCTGAAGCTTTCTTT. Its protein reads: CASSQGAEAFF.